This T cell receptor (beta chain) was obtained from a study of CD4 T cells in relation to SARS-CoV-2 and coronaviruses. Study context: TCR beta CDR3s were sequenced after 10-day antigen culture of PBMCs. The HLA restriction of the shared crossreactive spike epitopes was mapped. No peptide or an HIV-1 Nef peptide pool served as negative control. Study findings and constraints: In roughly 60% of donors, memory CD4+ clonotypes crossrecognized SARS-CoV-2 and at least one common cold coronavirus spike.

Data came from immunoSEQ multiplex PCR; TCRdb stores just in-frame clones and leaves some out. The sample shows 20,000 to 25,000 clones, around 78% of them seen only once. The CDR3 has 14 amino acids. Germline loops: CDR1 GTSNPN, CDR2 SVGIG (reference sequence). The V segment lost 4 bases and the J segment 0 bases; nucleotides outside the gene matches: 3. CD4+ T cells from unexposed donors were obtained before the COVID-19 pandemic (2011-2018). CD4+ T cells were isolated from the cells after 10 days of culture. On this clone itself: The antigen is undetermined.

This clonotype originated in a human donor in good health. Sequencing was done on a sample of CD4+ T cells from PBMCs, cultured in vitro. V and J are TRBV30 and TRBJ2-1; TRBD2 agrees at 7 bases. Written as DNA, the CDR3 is TGTGCCTGGACCGGCGGGAGCTCCTACAATGAGCAGTTCTTC. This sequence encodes CAWTGGSSYNEQFF.